This T cell receptor (beta chain) was identified during a study of cytomegalovirus exposure and HLA in healthy donors (dated by TCRdb to 2017 to 2019). General notes on the study: The 500 to 800 repertoires of the first cohort and the 120 validation repertoires were produced on the same platform, according to a later analysis. The study aimed to test whether cataloging public T cell receptors could reveal signatures of past pathogen exposure. Along with the approximately 600-subject first cohort, a separate validation cohort of 120 different subjects was used. To predict cytomegalovirus infection status, the study combined high-throughput TCR immunosequencing, statistical association of individual TCRs with disease status, and machine learning.

The donors belonged to the validation cohort of around 130 subjects, which was separate from the 666-subject first cohort. Details on this clone: Its antigen has not been determined. Base qualities were left out, and no much larger clone turns up one base away.

Broader findings and caveats from the paper: The classifier was reported to diagnose cytomegalovirus status with high specificity and sensitivity in both the original cohort and the validation cohort. A later analysis had no HLA typing for the validation cohort, so co-occurrence there was scored across all 120 repertoires. In the study, 150 to 200 TCR beta chains were listed as associated with cytomegalovirus. Across donors, most TCR sequences were observed very rarely, whereas some public TCRs were present in many individuals. It was suggested by the authors that the approach could potentially be generalized to other disease states and immunological phenotypes. In a later analysis, TCRs clustered in the first cohort were found to also tend to co-occur in the 120 validation repertoires, with about 93% of cluster scores above 0. In vitro tests confirmed that three of the cytomegalovirus-associated TCR beta chains recognize cytomegalovirus antigens.

The CDR3 runs 14 amino acids, cysteine and phenylalanine included. The entry retains the CDR3 DNA only, 42 bases that are in frame from base 1. Cut back by 0 bases and 2 bases, the V and J ends lie 6 bases apart. The germline V gene supplies CDR1 SGDLS and CDR2 YYNGEE. The library was built by means of the immunoSEQ multiplex PCR assay. The study's processing was this. To diagnose cytomegalovirus status from the catalog of TCR beta chain sequences, a statistical classification framework was built. What TCRdb holds here is the immuneACCESS table cut down to in-frame rearrangements. Part of the clones is not present; checked against another copy, under half of the missing clones reflect an unresolved V gene, and the others are unexplained. V, J and clone size derive from that table, while D and trimming were established from the DNA sequence. The sample table shows 130,000 or so clones, and under 90% are seen once. The ten most abundant clones make up around 3.3% of the sample.

The chain uses TRBV9 and TRBJ1-3; the D gene assignment is ambiguous. Sequenced sample: PBMCs. This sequence was found in a man between 25 and 39 years old in good health and CMV-seronegative. The nucleotide sequence is given as TGTGCCAGCAGCGTAGGTGGAGCTGGAAACACCATATATTTT. Protein translation: CASSVGGAGNTIYF.